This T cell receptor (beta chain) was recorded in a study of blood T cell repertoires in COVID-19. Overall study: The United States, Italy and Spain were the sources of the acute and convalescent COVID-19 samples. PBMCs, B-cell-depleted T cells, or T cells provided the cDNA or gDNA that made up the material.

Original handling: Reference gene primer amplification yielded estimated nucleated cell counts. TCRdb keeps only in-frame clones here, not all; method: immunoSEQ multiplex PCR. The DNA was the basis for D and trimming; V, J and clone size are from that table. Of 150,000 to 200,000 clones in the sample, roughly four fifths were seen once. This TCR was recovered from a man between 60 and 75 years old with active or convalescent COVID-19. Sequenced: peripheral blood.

The CDR3 spells CASSYFDRDNSPLHF. CDR3 DNA: TGTGCCAGCAGTTATTTTGACAGGGATAATTCACCCCTCCACTTT. The chain carries TRBV27 and TRBJ1-6, with 7 bases that match TRBD1. V trimming: 4 bases; J trimming: 5 bases; junction bases outside the gene matches: 5. Germline CDR1 reads MNHEY; CDR2 reads SMNVEV (reference sequence). This CDR3 is 15 amino acids long.